This T cell receptor (beta chain) is drawn from a study of T cell responses to AZD1222 COVID-19 vaccine. General study points: Mapped onto spike, vaccine-associated CD4 TCRs spanned it and were dominant at 160-218 and 743-854. Only after the peak T cell response were repertoires sampled.

Some clones are missing from TCRdb's copy, which holds only in-frame ones; the method was immunoSEQ multiplex PCR. The sample lists around 180,000 clones, almost 95% seen once, with about 10% in the top ten. For this clone: Antigen unknown.

Source: peripheral blood, taken on day 0 of AZD1222 vaccination. This sequence originates from an adult in good health.

The CDR3 DNA reads as TGTGCCAGTAGTATTTTACTGGGGTGGGAGCAGTTCTTC. This translates into CASSILLGWEQFF. The V gene is TRBV19, the J gene TRBJ2-1; D is unclear. V shed 3 bases and J shed 10 bases, with 13 bases lying between them. Germline-derived CDR1 and CDR2 are LNHDA and SQIVND (reference sequence). The CDR3 extends over 13 amino acids.